This T cell receptor (beta chain) was sequenced for a study of T cell changes during pregnancy in multiple sclerosis. Profiled with immunoSEQ multiplex PCR; TCRdb holds only in-frame clones, not every one. The profile covers approximately 38,000 clones, with more than 85% appearing a single time and around 5.5% taken by the ten largest. Trimming stripped 4 bases from V and 1 base from J, with 19 bases between. The germline CDR1 and CDR2 sequences are SEHNR and FQNEAQ (reference sequence). CDR3 length equals 17 residues. This chain links TRBV7-9 with TRBJ1-1, with TRBD1 as a possible D gene (6 bases). The clonotype originates from a female donor with multiple sclerosis, enrolled in a pregnancy study. Sequenced here: CD8+ T cells from peripheral blood mononuclear cells, sampled in the third trimester of pregnancy. CDR3 loop: CASSSPEGGQKNTEAFF. CDR3 nucleotide sequence: TGTGCCAGCAGCTCCCCAGAAGGAGGACAGAAGAACACTGAAGCTTTCTTT.